A selection of T cell receptor beta chains follows, all from one sample in a study of cytomegalovirus exposure and HLA in healthy donors. Only in-frame clones appear in the TCRdb table, and some are missing; sequencing was by immunoSEQ multiplex PCR. The profile shows 130,000 or so clones, around 84% of them singletons. The sample consisted of PBMCs. These receptors all come from a man younger than 35 in good health and CMV-seronegative. The CDR3 runs from the conserved cysteine through the conserved F or W. D genes are given only for firm matches. Part of the rows lack a size; the others show once, few, many or a class for expanded clones.

J: TRBJ1-1; length: 14; size: .; D: .; V: TRBV28; CDR3: CATEGAHENTEAFF; DNA: TGTGCCACCGAAGGGGCACATGAGAACACTGAAGCTTTCTTT
J: TRBJ2-7; length: 13; size: few; D: TRBD1; V: TRBV29-1; CDR3: CSLLTGDTYEQYF; DNA: TGCAGCCTTCTGACAGGGGACACCTACGAGCAGTACTTC
J: TRBJ2-7; length: 14; size: .; D: TRBD1; V: TRBV2; CDR3: CAGDRGSSSYEQYF; DNA: TGTGCCGGGGACAGGGGGTCAAGCTCCTACGAGCAGTACTTC
J: TRBJ1-1; length: 14; size: .; D: TRBD1; V: TRBV2; CDR3: CASSGPGGNSEAFF; DNA: TGTGCCAGCAGCGGTCCAGGGGGGAACTCTGAAGCTTTCTTT
J: TRBJ1-4; length: 16; size: .; D: TRBD1; V: TRBV19; CDR3: CASSMDGQGVNEKLFF; DNA: TGTGCCAGTAGTATGGACGGACAGGGGGTGAATGAAAAACTGTTTTTT
J: TRBJ1-4; length: 14; size: .; D: .; V: TRBV7-6; CDR3: CASSPKGHGEKLFF; DNA: TGTGCCAGCAGCCCCAAAGGACACGGTGAAAAACTGTTTTTT
J: TRBJ2-1; length: 14; size: .; D: TRBD2; V: TRBV2; CDR3: CASRLAGGRNEQFF; DNA: TGTGCCAGCAGACTAGCGGGGGGCAGGAATGAGCAGTTCTTC
J: TRBJ2-1; length: 16; size: .; D: .; V: TRBV6-5; CDR3: CASSYSEADSYNEQFF; DNA: TGTGCCAGCAGTTACTCGGAAGCGGATTCCTACAATGAGCAGTTCTTC
J: TRBJ1-4; length: 17; size: few; D: .; V: TRBV5-1; CDR3: CASSLGVGQGTNEKLFF; DNA: TGCGCCAGCAGCTTGGGGGTCGGGCAGGGAACTAATGAAAAACTGTTTTTT
J: TRBJ2-3; length: 17; size: once; D: TRBD2; V: TRBV2; CDR3: CASSVSTSGGAADTQYF; DNA: TGTGCCAGCAGTGTCTCTACTAGCGGGGGGGCCGCAGATACGCAGTATTTT
J: TRBJ2-3; length: 15; size: .; D: .; V: TRBV9; CDR3: CASSGDVSGSDTQYF; DNA: TGTGCCAGCAGCGGCGACGTAAGCGGCTCAGATACGCAGTATTTT
J: TRBJ2-5; length: 16; size: .; D: TRBD1; V: TRBV25-1; CDR3: CASSTPGTGVGETQYF; DNA: TGTGCCAGCAGCACACCCGGGACAGGGGTGGGAGAGACCCAGTACTTC
J: TRBJ1-1; length: 16; size: .; D: TRBD1; V: TRBV27; CDR3: CASSPMRAGGNTEAFF; DNA: TGTGCCAGCAGCCCTATGAGGGCAGGGGGAAACACTGAAGCTTTCTTT
J: TRBJ2-7; length: 13; size: .; D: TRBD1; V: TRBV6-5; CDR3: CASRAFQGAEQYF; DNA: TGTGCCAGCAGGGCCTTTCAGGGGGCCGAGCAGTACTTC
J: TRBJ1-2; length: 14; size: few; D: .; V: TRBV5-1; CDR3: CASSLAQGAGGYTF; DNA: TGCGCCAGCAGCTTGGCCCAGGGAGCGGGCGGCTACACCTTC
J: TRBJ2-7; length: 14; size: .; D: TRBD1; V: TRBV19; CDR3: CASKETGGSYEQYF; DNA: TGTGCCAGTAAGGAGACAGGGGGCTCCTACGAGCAGTACTTC
J: TRBJ2-3; length: 17; size: once; D: TRBD2; V: TRBV7-3; CDR3: CASSPWTSGLRTDTQYF; DNA: TGTGCCAGCAGCCCCTGGACTAGCGGTCTCCGCACAGATACGCAGTATTTT
J: TRBJ1-2; length: 17; size: .; D: TRBD1; V: TRBV5-8; CDR3: CASTPVKGAPRTYGYTF; DNA: TGTGCCAGCACCCCAGTAAAGGGGGCCCCGCGTACCTATGGCTACACCTTC
J: TRBJ2-1; length: 16; size: .; D: .; V: TRBV11-2; CDR3: CASSPEGARQYNEQFF; DNA: TGTGCCAGCAGCCCAGAGGGAGCTCGTCAATACAATGAGCAGTTCTTC
J: TRBJ2-5; length: 17; size: .; D: TRBD2; V: TRBV5-4; CDR3: CASSPRRLAGGQETQYF; DNA: TGTGCCAGCAGCCCCCGACGACTAGCGGGGGGGCAAGAGACCCAGTACTTC
J: TRBJ2-2; length: 16; size: .; D: .; V: TRBV5-1; CDR3: CASSPPTEMNTGELFF; DNA: TGCGCCAGCAGCCCTCCGACAGAAATGAACACCGGGGAGCTGTTTTTT
J: TRBJ1-2; length: 14; size: .; D: .; V: TRBV5-1; CDR3: CASSPLGQSYGYTF; DNA: TGCGCCAGCAGCCCCCTAGGACAGAGTTATGGCTACACCTTC
J: TRBJ2-7; length: 14; size: .; D: TRBD2; V: TRBV6-6; CDR3: CASTSSGGVREQYF; DNA: TGTGCCAGCACCTCTAGCGGGGGGGTTCGCGAGCAGTACTTC
J: TRBJ2-3; length: 16; size: .; D: TRBD2; V: TRBV11-1; CDR3: CASSFLAGASTDTQYF; DNA: TGTGCCAGCAGCTTCCTAGCGGGGGCCAGCACAGATACGCAGTATTTT
J: TRBJ1-2; length: 15; size: .; D: TRBD1; V: TRBV2; CDR3: CASSLIEGTGVGYTF; DNA: TGTGCCAGCAGCCTAATCGAGGGGACAGGGGTTGGCTACACCTTC
J: TRBJ2-7; length: 14; size: .; D: TRBD1; V: TRBV27; CDR3: CASSGTGEGYEQYF; DNA: TGTGCCAGCAGTGGGACAGGGGAGGGGTACGAGCAGTACTTC
J: TRBJ1-5; length: 17; size: .; D: .; V: TRBV6-1; CDR3: CASSEVGHFYSNQPQHF; DNA: TGTGCCAGCAGTGAAGTTGGGCACTTCTATAGCAATCAGCCCCAGCATTTT
J: TRBJ1-1; length: 14; size: .; D: .; V: TRBV2; CDR3: CASSRRDINTEAFF; DNA: TGTGCCAGCAGCCGCCGGGACATCAACACTGAAGCTTTCTTT
J: TRBJ2-7; length: 13; size: .; D: TRBD1; V: TRBV11-2; CDR3: CASSLGTGDRQYF; DNA: TGTGCCAGCAGCCTGGGGACAGGGGATAGGCAGTACTTC
J: TRBJ2-7; length: 14; size: .; D: TRBD1; V: TRBV6-5; CDR3: CASSFDRVSYEQYF; DNA: TGTGCCAGCAGCTTCGACAGGGTCTCCTACGAGCAGTACTTC
J: TRBJ2-1; length: 15; size: .; D: TRBD2; V: TRBV27; CDR3: CASSPYSGGAPEQFF; DNA: TGTGCCAGCAGTCCCTATAGCGGGGGGGCCCCTGAGCAGTTCTTC
J: TRBJ1-3; length: 16; size: .; D: .; V: TRBV6-6; CDR3: CASTQGTGRSGNTIYF; DNA: TGTGCCAGCACCCAGGGAACAGGCCGCTCTGGAAACACCATATATTTT
J: TRBJ2-5; length: 15; size: .; D: .; V: TRBV21-1; CDR3: CASSISDRTEKTQYF; DNA: TGTGCCAGCAGCATATCCGACAGGACGGAGAAGACCCAGTACTTC
J: TRBJ2-5; length: 17; size: .; D: TRBD1; V: TRBV5-4; CDR3: CASSFGGGQGAQKTQYF; DNA: TGTGCCAGCAGCTTTGGTGGGGGACAGGGGGCGCAAAAGACCCAGTACTTC
J: TRBJ1-3; length: 16; size: .; D: .; V: TRBV21-1; CDR3: CASSPPKGASGNTIYF; DNA: TGTGCCAGCAGCCCTCCAAAGGGGGCGTCTGGAAACACCATATATTTT
J: TRBJ2-1; length: 14; size: .; D: TRBD1; V: TRBV23-1; CDR3: CASSRTGGHNEQFF; DNA: TGCGCCAGCAGTCGAACAGGGGGCCACAATGAGCAGTTCTTC
J: TRBJ1-6; length: 15; size: .; D: .; V: TRBV9; CDR3: CASSVGTALGSPLHF; DNA: TGTGCCAGCAGCGTAGGGACAGCTTTAGGATCACCCCTCCACTTT
J: TRBJ2-6; length: 13; size: .; D: .; V: TRBV28; CDR3: CASSPSGANVLTF; DNA: TGTGCCAGCAGCCCGTCTGGGGCCAACGTCCTGACTTTC
J: TRBJ1-2; length: 18; size: once; D: .; V: TRBV5-1; CDR3: CASSLGSPGQKVNYGYTF; DNA: TGCGCCAGCAGCTTGGGATCCCCTGGGCAGAAAGTTAACTATGGCTACACCTTC
J: TRBJ2-7; length: 14; size: .; D: TRBD1; V: TRBV6-5; CDR3: CASSRWTGGYEQYF; DNA: TGTGCCAGCAGTCGGTGGACAGGAGGCTACGAGCAGTACTTC
J: TRBJ2-7; length: 15; size: .; D: TRBD2; V: TRBV11-2; CDR3: CASSISGGTTYEQYF; DNA: TGTGCCAGCAGCATTAGCGGGGGGACAACCTACGAGCAGTACTTC
J: TRBJ2-1; length: 14; size: .; D: TRBD2; V: TRBV27; CDR3: CASRRPTGGNEQFF; DNA: TGTGCCAGCAGGAGACCCACGGGGGGCAATGAGCAGTTCTTC
J: TRBJ2-3; length: 14; size: .; D: .; V: TRBV9; CDR3: CASSVDPGTDTQYF; DNA: TGTGCCAGCAGCGTAGACCCAGGCACAGATACGCAGTATTTT
J: TRBJ1-1; length: 13; size: .; D: TRBD1; V: TRBV6-5; CDR3: CASSLTGATEAFF; DNA: TGTGCCAGCAGTTTGACAGGGGCCACTGAAGCTTTCTTT
J: TRBJ2-7; length: 14; size: .; D: TRBD2; V: TRBV7-9; CDR3: CASSLSSGSYEQYF; DNA: TGTGCCAGCAGCCTGTCTAGCGGCTCCTACGAGCAGTACTTC